Reported below is one T cell receptor (beta chain). The antigen is not known. These data belong to a study of shared clonotypes between healthy human individuals. Across the whole study: Three CD4 naive, three CD4 memory, two CD8 naive and one CD8 memory plate were used per donor. General study findings and limits: In a handful of donors, about 5% of naive CD4 clonotypes appeared in common.

The repertoire was sequenced with immunoSEQ multiplex PCR; TCRdb's copy has only in-frame clones and lacks some. The profile shows roughly 1.4 million clones, about 98.5% of them singletons. The CDR3 is 13 amino acids. Germline V lookup: CDR1 SNHLY, CDR2 FYNNEI. V lost 4 bases to trimming and J lost 13 bases, with 16 bases between them. The chain is built from TRBV2 and TRBJ1-4; D is uncertain. The TCR originated in a man aged 25-45 years in good health. Sequencing was performed on naive CD4+ T cells sorted from blood. Subset here: CD45RA+ positively selected. The CDR3 reads CASSVVPGGGLFF. The DNA of the CDR3 is TGTGCCAGCAGTGTGGTCCCGGGTGGCGGACTGTTTTTT.